These T cell receptor beta chains were read from a single sample in a study of control samples from healthy donors and cancer patients. Produced via immunoSEQ multiplex PCR; TCRdb's table is partial and in-frame only. The table lists 150,000 to 200,000 clones, 90% to 95% of them singletons. The source material was blood. The origin of the receptors is a woman in her late teens or twenties in good health. CDR3s include the opening cysteine and the closing phenylalanine or tryptophan. The D gene is left open where the match is weak. Clone sizes are given selectively: once, few, many, or a class where the clone is expanded.

D gene,V gene,J gene,clone size,CDR3 DNA,CDR3 protein
NA,TRBV6-1,TRBJ1-2,NA,TGTGCCAGCAGTTTTCTTCAGACAGCCTATGGCTACACCTTC,CASSFLQTAYGYTF
NA,TRBV6-5,TRBJ1-1,NA,TGTGCCAGCACCGCTTATCCAGGGGTCACTGAAGCTTTCTTT,CASTAYPGVTEAFF
NA,TRBV9,TRBJ2-2,NA,TGTGCCAGCAGCGTCCTAGGGGGGACAGTAGGCACCGGGGAGCTGTTTTTT,CASSVLGGTVGTGELFF
TRBD1,TRBV27,TRBJ1-6,NA,TGTGCCAGCAGGACCGTCGGGACAGAGCCCTCACCCCTCCACTTT,CASRTVGTEPSPLHF
NA,TRBV18,TRBJ2-7,NA,TGTGCCAGCTCCCCCGAGCAGGGCAGGTACGAGCAGTACTTC,CASSPEQGRYEQYF
NA,TRBV23-1,TRBJ2-4,NA,TGCGCCAGCAGTCAAACCCACGGACGGGGGAACATTCAGTACTTC,CASSQTHGRGNIQYF
NA,TRBV11-2,TRBJ1-1,NA,TGTGCCAGCAGCCTAACAGGGCGCGCCACTGAAGCTTTCTTT,CASSLTGRATEAFF
NA,TRBV7-2,TRBJ2-3,NA,TGTGCCAGCAGCCCCCAGACTAGCACAGATACGCAGTATTTT,CASSPQTSTDTQYF
NA,TRBV6-9,TRBJ2-3,NA,TGTGCCAGCAGTTCTTTTGACGGCCCTAGCACAGATACGCAGTATTTT,CASSSFDGPSTDTQYF
TRBD2,TRBV6-6,TRBJ2-2,NA,TGTGCCAGCAGCCGAGGGACTAGCGGGGGTAACGCGAACACCGGGGAGCTGTTTTTT,CASSRGTSGGNANTGELFF
TRBD2,TRBV19,TRBJ2-1,NA,TGTGCCAGTAGTAACCCCCTGGGCGGGGGGGCCTATATTACTGAGCAGTTCTTC,CASSNPLGGGAYITEQFF
NA,TRBV28,TRBJ1-2,NA,TGTGCCAGCAGTTCGGACAGCGGCTACACCTTC,CASSSDSGYTF
NA,TRBV5-8,TRBJ1-4,once,TGTGCCAGCAGCACCGCGGACACCCGAGAGGAAAAACTGTTTTTT,CASSTADTREEKLFF
NA,TRBV4-2,TRBJ1-4,NA,TGTGCCAGCAGCCAGTCTAATGAAAAACTGTTTTTT,CASSQSNEKLFF
NA,TRBV3-1/TRBV3-2,TRBJ1-1,NA,TGTGCCAGCAGCCAAGAGCCCCAGACAACCGAAGCTTTCTTT,CASSQEPQTTEAFF
NA,TRBV5-6,TRBJ1-1,NA,TGTGCCAGCAGCTTTCCCGGGGCCAGGGGCGCTGAAGCTTTCTTT,CASSFPGARGAEAFF
TRBD2,TRBV4-3,TRBJ2-5,once,TGCGCCAGCAGCCAAGAACTAGCGGGAGAAGAGACCCAGTACTTC,CASSQELAGEETQYF
NA,TRBV27,TRBJ1-2,NA,TGTGCCAGCAGTCCCCGGTTTGGCAGCGGCTATGGCTACACCTTC,CASSPRFGSGYGYTF
TRBD1,TRBV29-1,TRBJ2-3,NA,TGCAGCGTTAGGGACAGGGTCACAGATACGCAGTATTTT,CSVRDRVTDTQYF